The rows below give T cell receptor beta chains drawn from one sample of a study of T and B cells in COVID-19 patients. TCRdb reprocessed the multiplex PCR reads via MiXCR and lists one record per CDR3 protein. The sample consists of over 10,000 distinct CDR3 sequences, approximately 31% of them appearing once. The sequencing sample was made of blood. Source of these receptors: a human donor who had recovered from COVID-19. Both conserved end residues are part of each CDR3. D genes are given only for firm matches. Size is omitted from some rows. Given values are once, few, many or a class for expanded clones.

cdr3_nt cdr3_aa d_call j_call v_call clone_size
TGCAGCGTTGGTGGCGGCACAGATACGCAGTATTTT CSVGGGTDTQYF NA TRBJ2-3 TRBV29-1 medium-sized
TGTGCCAGCAGTCCGAGCGGGAGGGCCAGGTATGAGCAGTTCTTC CASSPSGRARYEQFF TRBD2 TRBJ2-1 TRBV27 NA
TGTGCCTGGAGCGCCCATACTAGCGGGAGGGCCAAGTATGAGCAGTTCTTC CAWSAHTSGRAKYEQFF TRBD2 TRBJ2-1 TRBV30 few
TGTGCCAGTATCGGACTAGCGGGAGTAGGGGAGCTGTTTTTT CASIGLAGVGELFF TRBD2 TRBJ2-2 TRBV19 medium-sized
TGTGCCAGCAGCTTAGGGTCAGGACGTGATTCACCCCTCCACTTT CASSLGSGRDSPLHF NA TRBJ1-6 TRBV7-9 NA
TGTGCCAGCAGTCCGGGGACAGGGGTATCCTACAATGAGCAGTTCTTC CASSPGTGVSYNEQFF TRBD1 TRBJ2-1 TRBV27 NA
TGTGCCAGCAGCCTAACAGGGGCGAACACCGGGGAGCTGTTTTTT CASSLTGANTGELFF TRBD1 TRBJ2-2 TRBV7-9 NA
TGTGCCAGCAGCTTCAGGAGCGGACAAGCGGGAGATACGCAGTATTTT CASSFRSGQAGDTQYF NA TRBJ2-3 TRBV5-4 few
TGTGCCAGCAGTGAGATGGCGGTGAGCTCCTACGAGCAGTACTTC CASSEMAVSSYEQYF NA TRBJ2-7 TRBV5-4 many
TGCAGTGACCACAGATTCTACGAGCAGTACTTC CSDHRFYEQYF NA TRBJ2-7 TRBV20-1 NA
TGTGCCAGCAGCCCGACTAGCGGGAGGAGAGGAGATACGCAGTATTTT CASSPTSGRRGDTQYF TRBD2 TRBJ2-3 TRBV7-6 few
TGTGCCAGCAGTTATCTCCTAAGACAAGAGACCCAGTACTTC CASSYLLRQETQYF NA TRBJ2-5 TRBV6-5 NA
TGTGCCAGCAGTTTATCTGGGCCCGGGAGCTTGCCCCAGCATTTT CASSLSGPGSLPQHF NA TRBJ1-5 TRBV27 NA
TGTGCCAGCCGACTAGCGGGGACCGGGGAGCTGTTTTTT CASRLAGTGELFF TRBD2 TRBJ2-2 TRBV19 medium-sized
TGTGCCAGCAGTGCCCGGGGCAGGGGGCAGCCAGATACGCAGTATTTT CASSARGRGQPDTQYF TRBD1 TRBJ2-3 TRBV12-3/TRBV12-4 NA
TGCGCCAGCAGCCAAGACAGGGCCGGCTATGGCTACACCTTC CASSQDRAGYGYTF TRBD1 TRBJ1-2 TRBV4-2 NA
TGTGCCAGCAGTTTTCGCGGCGCAAATGGGGAGACCCAGTACTTC CASSFRGANGETQYF NA TRBJ2-5 TRBV12-3/TRBV12-4 NA
TGTGCCAGTACGTCGCTCCTGAACACTGAAGCTTTCTTT CASTSLLNTEAFF NA TRBJ1-1 TRBV19 few
TGTGCCAGCAGCCGCTACGGGGCCGTTAGCACAGATACGCAGTATTTT CASSRYGAVSTDTQYF NA TRBJ2-3 TRBV6-5 medium-sized
TGTGCCAGTAGTATAGATTCCCCGCAACTGGGTCGAATGAACACTGAAGCTTTCTTT CASSIDSPQLGRMNTEAFF NA TRBJ1-1 TRBV19 NA
TGTGCCAGCAGTCTTATGTCTAGCGGGGAGCTGTTTTTT CASSLMSSGELFF NA TRBJ2-2 TRBV6-5 once
TGTGCCAGCAGCCCCCTAAACAGGGGAGAAGAGACCCAGTACTTC CASSPLNRGEETQYF TRBD1 TRBJ2-5 TRBV6-5 few
TGTGCCAGCAGCGGCAGTCGGGGCGGATACAATGAGCAGTTCTTC CASSGSRGGYNEQFF NA TRBJ2-1 TRBV11-3 NA
TGTGCCAGCAGCACTAGCCCACAGGGACGGGCTTCACCCCTCCACTTT CASSTSPQGRASPLHF NA TRBJ1-6 TRBV7-6 few